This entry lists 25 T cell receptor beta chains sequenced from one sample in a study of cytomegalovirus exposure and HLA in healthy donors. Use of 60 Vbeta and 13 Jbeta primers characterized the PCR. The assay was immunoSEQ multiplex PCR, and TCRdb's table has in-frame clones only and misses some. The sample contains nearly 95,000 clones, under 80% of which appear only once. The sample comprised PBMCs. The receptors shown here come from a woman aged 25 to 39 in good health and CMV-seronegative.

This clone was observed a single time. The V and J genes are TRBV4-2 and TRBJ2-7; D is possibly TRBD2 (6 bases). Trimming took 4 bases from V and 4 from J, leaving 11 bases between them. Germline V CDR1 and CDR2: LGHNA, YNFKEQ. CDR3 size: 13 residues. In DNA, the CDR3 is TGTGCCAGCAGCCCGACGGGAGTGTACGAGCAGTACTTC. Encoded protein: CASSPTGVYEQYF.

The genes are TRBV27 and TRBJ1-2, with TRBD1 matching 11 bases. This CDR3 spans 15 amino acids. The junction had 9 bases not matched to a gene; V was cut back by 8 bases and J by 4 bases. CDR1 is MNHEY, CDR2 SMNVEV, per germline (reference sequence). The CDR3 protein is CASAYLGTGGYGYTF. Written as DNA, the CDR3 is TGTGCCAGCGCTTACCTCGGGACAGGGGGCTATGGCTACACCTTC.

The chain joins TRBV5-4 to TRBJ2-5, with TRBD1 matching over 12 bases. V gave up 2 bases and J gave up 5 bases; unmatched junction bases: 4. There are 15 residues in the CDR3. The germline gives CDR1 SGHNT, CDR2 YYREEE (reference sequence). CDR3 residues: CASSFAGTGGETQYF. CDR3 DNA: TGTGCCAGCAGCTTCGCCGGGACAGGGGGCGAGACCCAGTACTTC.

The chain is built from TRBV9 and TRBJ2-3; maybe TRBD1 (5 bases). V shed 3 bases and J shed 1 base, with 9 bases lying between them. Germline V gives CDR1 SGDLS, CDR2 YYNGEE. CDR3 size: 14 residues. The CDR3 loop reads CASSDGHRTDTQYF. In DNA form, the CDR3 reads TGTGCCAGCAGCGACGGACATCGCACAGATACGCAGTATTTT.

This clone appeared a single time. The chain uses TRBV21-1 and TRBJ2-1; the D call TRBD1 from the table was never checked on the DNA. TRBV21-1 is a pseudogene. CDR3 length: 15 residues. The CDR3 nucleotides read TGTGCCAGCAGCATAACAGAGTTATCCTACAATGAGCAGTTCTTC. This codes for CASSITELSYNEQFF.

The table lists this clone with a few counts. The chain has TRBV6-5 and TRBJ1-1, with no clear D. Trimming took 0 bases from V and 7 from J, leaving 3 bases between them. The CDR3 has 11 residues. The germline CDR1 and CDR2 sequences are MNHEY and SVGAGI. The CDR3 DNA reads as TGTGCCAGCAGTTACTCGAGTGAAGCTTTCTTT. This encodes CASSYSSEAFF.

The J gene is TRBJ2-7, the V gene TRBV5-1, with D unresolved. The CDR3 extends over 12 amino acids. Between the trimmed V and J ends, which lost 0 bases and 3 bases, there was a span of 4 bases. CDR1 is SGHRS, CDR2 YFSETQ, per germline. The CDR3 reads CASSLDYYEQYF. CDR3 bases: TGCGCCAGCAGCTTGGACTACTACGAGCAGTACTTC. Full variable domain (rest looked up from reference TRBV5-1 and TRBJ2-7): KAGVTQTPRYLIKTRGQQVTLSCSPISGHRSVSWYQQTPGQGLQFLFEYFSETQRNKGNFPGRFSGRQFSNSRSEMNVSTLELGDSALYLCASSLDYYEQYFGPGTRLTVT.

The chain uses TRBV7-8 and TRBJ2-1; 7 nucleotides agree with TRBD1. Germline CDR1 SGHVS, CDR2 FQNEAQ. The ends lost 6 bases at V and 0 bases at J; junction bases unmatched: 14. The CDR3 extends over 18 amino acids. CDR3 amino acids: CASSREGGLQSSYNEQFF. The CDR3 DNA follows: TGTGCCAGCAGTCGAGAAGGGGGCTTGCAGAGCTCCTACAATGAGCAGTTCTTC.

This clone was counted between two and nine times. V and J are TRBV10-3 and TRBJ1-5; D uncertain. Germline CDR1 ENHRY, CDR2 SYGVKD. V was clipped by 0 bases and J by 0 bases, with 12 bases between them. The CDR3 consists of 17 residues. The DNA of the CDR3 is TGTGCCATCAGTGAGTCGAACTCGAGTTATAGCAATCAGCCCCAGCATTTT. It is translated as CAISESNSSYSNQPQHF.

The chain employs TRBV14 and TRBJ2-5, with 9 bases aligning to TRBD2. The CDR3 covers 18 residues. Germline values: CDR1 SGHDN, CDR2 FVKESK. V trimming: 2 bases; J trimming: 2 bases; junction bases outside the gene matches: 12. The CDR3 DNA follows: TGTGCCAGCAGCCAATCTAGCGGGATACGTATGGGTCAAGAGACCCAGTACTTC. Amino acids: CASSQSSGIRMGQETQYF.

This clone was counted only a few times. CDR3 amino acids: CASRTNTGELFF. The CDR3 DNA reads TGTGCCAGTAGAACAAACACCGGGGAGCTGTTTTTT. The V and J genes are TRBV19 and TRBJ2-2; D remains unclear. V lost 6 bases and J lost 2, with 4 bases in between. The CDR3 is 12 amino acids. Germline assignment: CDR1 LNHDA and CDR2 SQIVND (reference sequence).

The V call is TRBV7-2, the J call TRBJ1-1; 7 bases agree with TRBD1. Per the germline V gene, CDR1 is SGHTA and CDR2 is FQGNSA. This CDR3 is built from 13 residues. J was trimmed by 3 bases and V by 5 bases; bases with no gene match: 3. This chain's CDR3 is CASSHDRDTEAFF. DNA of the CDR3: TGTGCCAGCAGCCATGACAGGGACACTGAAGCTTTCTTT.

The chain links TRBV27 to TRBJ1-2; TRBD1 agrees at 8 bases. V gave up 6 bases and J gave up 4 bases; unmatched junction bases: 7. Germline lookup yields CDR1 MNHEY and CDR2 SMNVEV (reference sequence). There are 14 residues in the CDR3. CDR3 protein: CASRSRTGTYGYTF. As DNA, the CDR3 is TGTGCCAGCAGGAGTAGGACAGGGACCTATGGCTACACCTTC.

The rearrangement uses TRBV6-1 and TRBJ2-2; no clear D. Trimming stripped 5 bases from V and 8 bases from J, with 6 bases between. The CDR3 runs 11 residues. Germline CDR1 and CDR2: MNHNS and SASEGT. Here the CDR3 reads CASSSKGELFF. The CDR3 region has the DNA TGTGCCAGCAGTAGCAAAGGGGAGCTGTTTTTT.

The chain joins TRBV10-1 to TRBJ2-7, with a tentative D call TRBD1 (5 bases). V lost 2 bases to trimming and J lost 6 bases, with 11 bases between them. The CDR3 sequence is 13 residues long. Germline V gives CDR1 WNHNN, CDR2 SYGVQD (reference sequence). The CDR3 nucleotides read TGCGCCAGCAGTGAGAGGAGACAGAGCGAGCAGTACTTC. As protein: CASSERRQSEQYF.

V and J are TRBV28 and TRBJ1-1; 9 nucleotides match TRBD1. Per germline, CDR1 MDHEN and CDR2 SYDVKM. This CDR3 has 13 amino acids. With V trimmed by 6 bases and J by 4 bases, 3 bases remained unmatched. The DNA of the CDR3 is TGTGCCAGCAGGGGACAGGGAGGCACTGAAGCTTTCTTT. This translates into CASRGQGGTEAFF.

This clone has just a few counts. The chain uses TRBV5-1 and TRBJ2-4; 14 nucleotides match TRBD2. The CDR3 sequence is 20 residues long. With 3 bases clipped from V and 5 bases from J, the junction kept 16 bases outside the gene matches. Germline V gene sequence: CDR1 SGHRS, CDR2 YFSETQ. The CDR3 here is CASSWTQTSGGAVSQNIQYF. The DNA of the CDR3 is TGCGCCAGCAGCTGGACCCAGACTAGCGGGGGGGCCGTCAGTCAAAACATTCAGTACTTC. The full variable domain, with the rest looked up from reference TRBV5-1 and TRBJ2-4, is KAGVTQTPRYLIKTRGQQVTLSCSPISGHRSVSWYQQTPGQGLQFLFEYFSETQRNKGNFPGRFSGRQFSNSRSEMNVSTLELGDSALYLCASSWTQTSGGAVSQNIQYFGAGTRLSVL.

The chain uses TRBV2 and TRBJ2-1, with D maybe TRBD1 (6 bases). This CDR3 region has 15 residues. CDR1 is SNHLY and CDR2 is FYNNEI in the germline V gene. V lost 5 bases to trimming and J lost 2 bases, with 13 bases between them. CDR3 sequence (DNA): TGTGCCAGCAGTTACGACAGGATTACCTACAATGAGCAGTTCTTC. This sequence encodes CASSYDRITYNEQFF. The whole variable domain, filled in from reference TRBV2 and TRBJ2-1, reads EPEVTQTPSHQVTQMGQEVILRCVPISNHLYFYWYRQILGQKVEFLVSFYNNEISEKSEIFDDQFSVERPDGSNFTLKIRSTKLEDSAMYFCASSYDRITYNEQFFGPGTRLTVL.

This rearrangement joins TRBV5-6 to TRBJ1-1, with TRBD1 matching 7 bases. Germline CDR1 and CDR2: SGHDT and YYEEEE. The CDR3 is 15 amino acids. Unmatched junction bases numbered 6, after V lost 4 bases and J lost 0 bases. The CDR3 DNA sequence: TGTGCCAGCAGCGCAGGGGGGCTATTGAACACTGAAGCTTTCTTT. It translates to CASSAGGLLNTEAFF.

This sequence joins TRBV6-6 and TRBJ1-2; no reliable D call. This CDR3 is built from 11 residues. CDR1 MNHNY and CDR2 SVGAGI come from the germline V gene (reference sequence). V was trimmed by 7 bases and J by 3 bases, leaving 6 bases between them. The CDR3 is CASTLDYGYTF. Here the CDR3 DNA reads TGTGCCAGCACACTTGACTATGGCTACACCTTC.

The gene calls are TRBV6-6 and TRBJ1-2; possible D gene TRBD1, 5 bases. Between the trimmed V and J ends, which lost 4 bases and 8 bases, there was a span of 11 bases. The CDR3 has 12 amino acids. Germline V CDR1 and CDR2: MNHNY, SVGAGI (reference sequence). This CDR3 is CASSFDSQGYTF. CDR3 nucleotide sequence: TGTGCCAGCAGTTTTGACAGCCAGGGCTACACCTTC.

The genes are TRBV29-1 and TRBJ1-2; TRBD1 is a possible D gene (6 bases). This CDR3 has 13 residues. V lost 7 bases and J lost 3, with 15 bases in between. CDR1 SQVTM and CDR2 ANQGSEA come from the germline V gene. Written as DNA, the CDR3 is TGCAGCGCCCAATCGGGACAAGACTATGGCTACACCTTC. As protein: CSAQSGQDYGYTF. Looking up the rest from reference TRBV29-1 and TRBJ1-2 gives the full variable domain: SAVISQKPSRDICQRGTSLTIQCQVDSQVTMMFWYRQQPGQSLTLIATANQGSEATYESGFVIDKFPISRPNLTFSTLTVSNMSPEDSSIYLCSAQSGQDYGYTFGSGTRLTVV.

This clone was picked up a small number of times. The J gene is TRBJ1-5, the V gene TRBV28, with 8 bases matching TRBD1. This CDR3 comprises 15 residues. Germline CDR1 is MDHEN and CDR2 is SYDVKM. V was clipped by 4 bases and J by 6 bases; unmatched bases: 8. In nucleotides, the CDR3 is TGTGCCAGCAGTTCCCCCGGACAGGGAGGTCAGCCCCAGCATTTT. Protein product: CASSSPGQGGQPQHF. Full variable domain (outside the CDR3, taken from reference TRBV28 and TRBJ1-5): DVKVTQSSRYLVKRTGEKVFLECVQDMDHENMFWYRQDPGLGLRLIYFSYDVKMKEKGDIPEGYSVSREKKERFSLILESASTNQTSMYLCASSSPGQGGQPQHFGDGTRLSIL.

CDR3 residues: CASSLETSGRSSYEQYF. In DNA form, the CDR3 reads TGTGCCAGCAGTTTAGAGACTAGCGGGCGATCCTCTTACGAGCAGTACTTC. The chain joins TRBV28 to TRBJ2-7; 10 nucleotides match TRBD2. J was trimmed by 4 bases and V by 2 bases; bases with no gene match: 11. CDR1 and CDR2 from the germline V gene are MDHEN and SYDVKM. This CDR3 is 17 amino acids long.

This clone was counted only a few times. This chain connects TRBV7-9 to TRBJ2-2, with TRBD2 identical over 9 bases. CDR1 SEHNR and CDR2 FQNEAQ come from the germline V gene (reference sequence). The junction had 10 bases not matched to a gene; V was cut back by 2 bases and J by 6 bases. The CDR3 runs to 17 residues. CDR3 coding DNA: TGTGCCAGCAGCTTAACCCCTCGCGGGAGGGCCGCCGGGGAGCTGTTTTTT. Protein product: CASSLTPRGRAAGELFF.